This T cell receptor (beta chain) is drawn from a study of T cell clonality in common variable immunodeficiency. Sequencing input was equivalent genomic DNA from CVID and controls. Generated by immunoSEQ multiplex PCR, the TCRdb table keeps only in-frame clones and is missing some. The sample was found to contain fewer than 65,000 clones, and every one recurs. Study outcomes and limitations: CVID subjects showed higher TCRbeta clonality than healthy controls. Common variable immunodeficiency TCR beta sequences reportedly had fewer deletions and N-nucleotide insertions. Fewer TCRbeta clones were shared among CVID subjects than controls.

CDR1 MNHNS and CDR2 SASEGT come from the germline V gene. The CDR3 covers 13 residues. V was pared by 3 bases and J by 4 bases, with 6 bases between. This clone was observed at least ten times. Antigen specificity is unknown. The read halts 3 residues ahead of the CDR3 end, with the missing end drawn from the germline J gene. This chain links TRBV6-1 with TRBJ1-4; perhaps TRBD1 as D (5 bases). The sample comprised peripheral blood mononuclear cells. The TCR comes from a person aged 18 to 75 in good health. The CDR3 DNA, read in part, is TGTGCCAGCAGTGAGAGGGGTAATGAAAAA. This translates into CASSERGNEK. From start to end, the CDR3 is CASSERGNEKLFF.